The text below deals with one T cell receptor (beta chain). The table came from immunoSEQ multiplex PCR; TCRdb's copy has only in-frame clones and leaves some out. Here the sample spans around 200,000 clones, roughly 83% being singletons. These data originate in a study of blood T cell repertoires in COVID-19. Trimming stripped 1 base from V and 7 bases from J, with 5 bases between. The CDR3 sequence is 11 residues long. The sequenced sample was PBMCs or T cells enriched from blood (not recorded which). The clonotype originates from a young woman who had recovered from COVID-19. The V call is TRBV12-3 or TRBV12-4, the J call TRBJ2-7; D is unresolved. The CDR3 loop reads CASSLGAEQYV. Here the CDR3 DNA reads TGTGCCAGCAGTTTAGGGGCAGAGCAGTACGTC.